The 4 T cell receptor beta chains below all came from one sample that was sequenced in a study of blood T cell repertoires in COVID-19. Only in-frame clones appear in the TCRdb table, and some are missing; sequencing was by immunoSEQ multiplex PCR. The sample lists over 150,000 clones; about 85% were seen once. Sequencing was performed on peripheral blood. The receptors derive from a woman between 55 and 75 years old with COVID-19, enrolled during active disease.

The chain links TRBV7-8 to TRBJ2-7; D remains unclear. V was shortened by 5 bases and J by 5 bases, with 7 bases between the two germline ends. The CDR3 totals 11 residues. From germline, CDR1 is SGHVS and CDR2 FQNEAQ. CDR3 DNA: TGTGCCAGCAGCCCCCGGGACGAGCAGTACTTC. It encodes CASSPRDEQYF.

As DNA, the CDR3 is TGTGCCAGCAGCCCGAGGCGGGGGCCTGGAGATACGCAGTATTTT. Encoded protein: CASSPRRGPGDTQYF. The chain is built from TRBV7-2 and TRBJ2-3; tentative D call: TRBD2 (7 bases). V was trimmed by 5 bases and J by 5 bases, leaving 17 bases between them. The germline gives CDR1 SGHTA, CDR2 FQGNSA. This CDR3 spans 15 amino acids.

V usage is TRBV5-1 and J usage is TRBJ1-2; no clear D gene. The CDR3 consists of 13 residues. V lost 0 bases and J 4 bases, leaving 7 bases between the germline ends. The V gene's germline CDR1 is SGHRS and CDR2 YFSETQ. This CDR3 is CASSLGQIYGYTF. The CDR3 coding sequence is TGCGCCAGCAGCTTGGGGCAGATCTATGGCTACACCTTC.

The chain is built from TRBV3-1 (or the pseudogene TRBV3-2) and TRBJ1-1; D may be TRBD1 (5 bases). V lost 2 bases and J 11 bases, leaving 18 bases between the germline ends. The CDR3 length is 14 residues. The germline V gene encodes CDR1 LGHDT and CDR2 YNNKEL (reference sequence). The CDR3 sequence is CASSQTGTNLKAFF. Here the CDR3 DNA reads TGTGCCAGCAGCCAAACAGGTACAAACCTTAAGGCTTTCTTT.